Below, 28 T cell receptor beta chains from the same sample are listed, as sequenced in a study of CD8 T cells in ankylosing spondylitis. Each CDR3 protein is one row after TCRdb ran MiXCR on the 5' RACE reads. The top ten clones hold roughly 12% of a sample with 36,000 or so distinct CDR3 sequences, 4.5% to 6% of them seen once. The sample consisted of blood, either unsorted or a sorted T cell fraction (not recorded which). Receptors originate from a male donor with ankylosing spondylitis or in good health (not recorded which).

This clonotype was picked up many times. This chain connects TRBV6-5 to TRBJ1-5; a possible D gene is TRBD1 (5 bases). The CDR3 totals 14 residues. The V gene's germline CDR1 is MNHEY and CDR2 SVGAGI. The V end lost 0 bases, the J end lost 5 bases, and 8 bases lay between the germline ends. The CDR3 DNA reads TGTGCCAGCAGTTACTCGGAGGGGTATCAGCCCCAGCATTTT. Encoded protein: CASSYSEGYQPQHF.

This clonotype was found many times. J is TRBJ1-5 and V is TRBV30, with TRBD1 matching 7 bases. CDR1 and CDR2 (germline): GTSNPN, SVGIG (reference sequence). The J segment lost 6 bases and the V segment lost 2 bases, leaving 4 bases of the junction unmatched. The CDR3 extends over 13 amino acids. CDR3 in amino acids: CAWSSDRVQPQHF. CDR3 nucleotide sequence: TGTGCCTGGAGTTCCGACAGGGTTCAGCCCCAGCATTTT.

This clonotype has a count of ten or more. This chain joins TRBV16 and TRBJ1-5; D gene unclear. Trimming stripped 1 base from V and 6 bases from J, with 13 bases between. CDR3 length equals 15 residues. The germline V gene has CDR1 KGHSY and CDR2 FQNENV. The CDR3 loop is CASSQWRGTGQPQHF. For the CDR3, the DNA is TGTGCCAGCAGCCAATGGCGGGGAACCGGTCAGCCCCAGCATTTT.

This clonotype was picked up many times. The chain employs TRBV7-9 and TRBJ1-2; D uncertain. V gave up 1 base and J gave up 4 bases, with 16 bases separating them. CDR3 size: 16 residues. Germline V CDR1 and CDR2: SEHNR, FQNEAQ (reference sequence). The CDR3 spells CASSLGLGGPIYGYTF. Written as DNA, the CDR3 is TGTGCCAGCAGCTTAGGTCTCGGAGGACCTATCTATGGCTACACCTTC.

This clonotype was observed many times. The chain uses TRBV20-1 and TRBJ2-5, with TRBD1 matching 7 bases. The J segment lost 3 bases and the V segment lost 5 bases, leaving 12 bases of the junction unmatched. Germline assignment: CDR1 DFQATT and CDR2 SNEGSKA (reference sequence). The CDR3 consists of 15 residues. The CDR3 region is CSAQGYRGHEETQYF. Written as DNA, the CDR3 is TGCAGTGCTCAAGGCTACAGGGGCCATGAAGAGACCCAGTACTTC.

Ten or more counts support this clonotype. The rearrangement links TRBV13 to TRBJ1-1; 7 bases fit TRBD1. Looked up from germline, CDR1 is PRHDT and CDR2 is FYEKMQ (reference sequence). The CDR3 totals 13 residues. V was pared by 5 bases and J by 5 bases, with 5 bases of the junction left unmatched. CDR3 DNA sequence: TGTGCCAGCAGCCCCAGACAGGGTACTGAAGCTTTCTTT. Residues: CASSPRQGTEAFF.

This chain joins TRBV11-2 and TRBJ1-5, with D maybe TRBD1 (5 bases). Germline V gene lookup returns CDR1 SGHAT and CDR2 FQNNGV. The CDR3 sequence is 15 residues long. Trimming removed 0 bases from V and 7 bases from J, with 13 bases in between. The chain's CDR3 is CASSLDPGLRQPQHF. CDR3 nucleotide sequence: TGTGCCAGCAGCTTAGATCCGGGGCTACGGCAGCCCCAGCATTTT.

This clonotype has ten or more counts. The CDR3 DNA sequence: TGTGCCAGCAGCTTGATTTCGGGGCCCCAGCATTTT. Protein sequence: CASSLISGPQHF. The chain uses TRBV7-9 and TRBJ1-5; D is undetermined. The V gene's germline CDR1 is SEHNR and CDR2 FQNEAQ (reference sequence). This CDR3 contains 12 residues. V was pared by 3 bases and J by 9 bases, with 9 bases between.

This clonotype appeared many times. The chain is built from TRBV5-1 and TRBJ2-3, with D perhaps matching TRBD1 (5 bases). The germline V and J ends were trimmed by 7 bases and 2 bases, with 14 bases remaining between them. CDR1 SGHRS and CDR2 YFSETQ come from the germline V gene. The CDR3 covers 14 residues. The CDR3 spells CASGPDRPTDTQYF. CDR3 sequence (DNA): TGCGCCAGCGGCCCTGACAGACCCACAGATACGCAGTATTTT.

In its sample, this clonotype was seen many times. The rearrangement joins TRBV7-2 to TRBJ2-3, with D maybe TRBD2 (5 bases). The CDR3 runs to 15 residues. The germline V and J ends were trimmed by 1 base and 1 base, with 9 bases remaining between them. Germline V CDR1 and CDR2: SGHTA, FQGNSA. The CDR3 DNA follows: TGTGCCAGCAGCTTAGTTTGGGGAGGCACAGATACGCAGTATTTT. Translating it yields CASSLVWGGTDTQYF.

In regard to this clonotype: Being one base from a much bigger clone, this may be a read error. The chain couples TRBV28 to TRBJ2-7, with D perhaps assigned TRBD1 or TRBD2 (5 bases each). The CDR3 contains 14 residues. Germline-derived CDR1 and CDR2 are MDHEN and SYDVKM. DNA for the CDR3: TGTGCCAGCAGTTTACTGGGGGAGTCCTACGCGCAGTACTTC. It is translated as CASSLLGESYAQYF.

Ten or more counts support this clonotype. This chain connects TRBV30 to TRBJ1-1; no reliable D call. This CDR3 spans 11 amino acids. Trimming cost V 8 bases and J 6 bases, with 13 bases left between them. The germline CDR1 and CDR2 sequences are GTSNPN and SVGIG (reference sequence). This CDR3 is CALGFGAEAFF. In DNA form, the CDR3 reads TGTGCCCTGGGGTTCGGCGCTGAAGCTTTCTTT.

CDR3 sequence: CSVALLAGADTQYF. The CDR3 nucleotides are TGCAGTGTAGCTCTCCTAGCGGGGGCAGATACGCAGTATTTT. This chain uses TRBV20-1 with TRBJ2-3; 10 bases are a match to TRBD2. CDR3 length: 14 residues. The V and J ends lost 7 bases and 4 bases, in that order; junction bases with no gene match: 8. Germline CDR1 reads DFQATT; CDR2 reads SNEGSKA (reference sequence).

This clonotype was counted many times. As DNA, the CDR3 is TGTGCCAGCAGCGAAGGGGGCGCGCGGGAGACCCAGTACTTC. It yields the protein CASSEGGARETQYF. The V and J genes are TRBV9 and TRBJ2-5; 7 bases are shared with TRBD1. Germline trimming cut 3 bases from V and 5 bases from J; bases unmatched to any gene: 7. The CDR3 totals 14 residues. From germline, CDR1 is SGDLS and CDR2 YYNGEE.

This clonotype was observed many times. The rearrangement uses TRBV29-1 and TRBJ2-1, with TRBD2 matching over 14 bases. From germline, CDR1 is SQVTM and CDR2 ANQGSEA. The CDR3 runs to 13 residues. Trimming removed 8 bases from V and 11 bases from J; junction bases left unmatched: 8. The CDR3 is CSIRTSGRHQQFF. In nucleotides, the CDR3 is TGCAGCATCCGGACTAGCGGGAGGCATCAGCAGTTCTTC.

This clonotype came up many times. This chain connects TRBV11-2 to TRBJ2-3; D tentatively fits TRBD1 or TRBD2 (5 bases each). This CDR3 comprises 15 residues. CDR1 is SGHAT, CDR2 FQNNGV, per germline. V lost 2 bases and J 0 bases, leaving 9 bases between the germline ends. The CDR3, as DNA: TGTGCCAGCAGCTTAACCGGGGCGAGCACAGATACGCAGTATTTT. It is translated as CASSLTGASTDTQYF. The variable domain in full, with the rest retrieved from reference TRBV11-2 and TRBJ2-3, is EAGVAQSPRYKIIEKRQSVAFWCNPISGHATLYWYQQILGQGPKLLIQFQNNGVVDDSQLPKDRFSAERLKGVDSTLKIQPAKLEDSAVYLCASSLTGASTDTQYFGPGTRLTVL.

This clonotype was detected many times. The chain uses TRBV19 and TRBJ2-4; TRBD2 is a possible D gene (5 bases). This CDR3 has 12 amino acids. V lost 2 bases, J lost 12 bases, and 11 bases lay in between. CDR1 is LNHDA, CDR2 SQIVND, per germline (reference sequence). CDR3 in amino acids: CASSISDSTQYF. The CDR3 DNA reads TGTGCCAGTAGTATATCGGACTCCACTCAGTACTTC.

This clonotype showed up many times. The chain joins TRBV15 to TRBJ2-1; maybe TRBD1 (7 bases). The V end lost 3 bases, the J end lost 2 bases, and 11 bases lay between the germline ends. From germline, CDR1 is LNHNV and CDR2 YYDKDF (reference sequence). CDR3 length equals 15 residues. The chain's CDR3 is CATSSTRGAYNEQFF. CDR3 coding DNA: TGTGCCACCAGCAGCACCAGGGGGGCCTACAATGAGCAGTTCTTC.

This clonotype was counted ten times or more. CDR3 nucleotides: TGTGCCAGCAGTTGGGGCGCTCCGGGACTAGCGTCTACCGAGCAGTACTTC. Its protein product is CASSWGAPGLASTEQYF. V and J are TRBV6-2 or TRBV6-3 and TRBJ2-7, with TRBD2 matching over 10 bases. This CDR3 contains 17 residues. V shed 4 bases and J 6 bases; nucleotides not matched to a gene: 15. Germline-derived CDR1 and CDR2 are MNHEY and SVGEGT.

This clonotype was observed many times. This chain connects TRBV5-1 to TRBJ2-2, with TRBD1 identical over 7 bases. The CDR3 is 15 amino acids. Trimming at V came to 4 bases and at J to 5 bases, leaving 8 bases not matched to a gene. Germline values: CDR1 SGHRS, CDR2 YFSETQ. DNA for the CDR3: TGCGCCAGCAGCGTACCGGGACAGTATACCGGGGAGCTGTTTTTT. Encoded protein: CASSVPGQYTGELFF.

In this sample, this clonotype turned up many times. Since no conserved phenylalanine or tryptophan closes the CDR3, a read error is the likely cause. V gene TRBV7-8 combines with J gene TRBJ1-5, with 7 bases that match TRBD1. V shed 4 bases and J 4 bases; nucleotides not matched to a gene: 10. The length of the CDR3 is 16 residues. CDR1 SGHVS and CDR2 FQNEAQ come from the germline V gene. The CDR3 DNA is TGTGCCAGCAGCTCCCGACAGGGAAGGGGGAATCAGCCCCAGCATATT. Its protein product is CASSSRQGRGNQPQHI.

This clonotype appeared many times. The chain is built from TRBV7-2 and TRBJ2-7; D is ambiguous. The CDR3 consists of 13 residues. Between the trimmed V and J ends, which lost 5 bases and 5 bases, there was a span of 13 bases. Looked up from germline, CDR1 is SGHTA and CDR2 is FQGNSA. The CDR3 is CASSITYIDEQYF. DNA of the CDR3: TGTGCCAGCAGCATCACTTATATCGACGAGCAGTACTTC.

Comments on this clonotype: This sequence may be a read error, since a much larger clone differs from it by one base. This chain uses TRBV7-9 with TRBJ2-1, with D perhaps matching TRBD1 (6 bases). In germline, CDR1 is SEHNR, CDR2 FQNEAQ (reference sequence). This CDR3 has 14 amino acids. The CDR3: CVSILQGSNNEQFF. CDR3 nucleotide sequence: TGTGTCAGCATCTTACAGGGTTCTAACAATGAGCAGTTCTTC.

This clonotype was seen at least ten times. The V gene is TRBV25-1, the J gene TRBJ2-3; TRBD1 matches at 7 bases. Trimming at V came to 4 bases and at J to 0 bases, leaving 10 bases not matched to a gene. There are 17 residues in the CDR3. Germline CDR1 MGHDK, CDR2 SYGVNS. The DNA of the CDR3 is TGTGCCAGCAGTGGGGACAGCTCCTTTGCTAGCACAGATACGCAGTATTTT. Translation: CASSGDSSFASTDTQYF.

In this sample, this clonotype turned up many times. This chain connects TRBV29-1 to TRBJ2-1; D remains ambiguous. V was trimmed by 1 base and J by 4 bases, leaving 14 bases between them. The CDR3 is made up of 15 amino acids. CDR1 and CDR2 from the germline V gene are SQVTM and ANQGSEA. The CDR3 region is CSVEGASLVYNEQFF. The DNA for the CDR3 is TGCAGCGTTGAAGGAGCGTCCCTTGTATACAATGAGCAGTTCTTC.

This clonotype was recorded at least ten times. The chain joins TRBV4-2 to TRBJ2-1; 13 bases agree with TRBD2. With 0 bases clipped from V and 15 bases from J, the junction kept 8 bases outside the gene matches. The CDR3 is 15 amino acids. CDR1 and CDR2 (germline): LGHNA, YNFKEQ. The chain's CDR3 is CASSQETGLAGFRFF. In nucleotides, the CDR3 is TGTGCCAGCAGCCAAGAGACGGGACTAGCGGGGTTTAGGTTCTTC.

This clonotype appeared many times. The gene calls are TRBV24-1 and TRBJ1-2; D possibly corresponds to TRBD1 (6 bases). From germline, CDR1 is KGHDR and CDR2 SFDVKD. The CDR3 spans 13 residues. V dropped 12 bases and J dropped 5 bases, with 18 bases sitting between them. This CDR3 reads CAAAGARGYGYTF. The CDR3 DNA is TGTGCCGCGGCAGGGGCACGTGGGTATGGCTACACCTTC.

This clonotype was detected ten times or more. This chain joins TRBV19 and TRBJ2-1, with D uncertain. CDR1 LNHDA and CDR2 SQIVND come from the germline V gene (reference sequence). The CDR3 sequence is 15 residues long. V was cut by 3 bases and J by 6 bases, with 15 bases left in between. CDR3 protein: CASSIEQRLSNEQFF. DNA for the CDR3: TGTGCCAGTAGTATTGAACAACGCCTTAGCAATGAGCAGTTCTTC.